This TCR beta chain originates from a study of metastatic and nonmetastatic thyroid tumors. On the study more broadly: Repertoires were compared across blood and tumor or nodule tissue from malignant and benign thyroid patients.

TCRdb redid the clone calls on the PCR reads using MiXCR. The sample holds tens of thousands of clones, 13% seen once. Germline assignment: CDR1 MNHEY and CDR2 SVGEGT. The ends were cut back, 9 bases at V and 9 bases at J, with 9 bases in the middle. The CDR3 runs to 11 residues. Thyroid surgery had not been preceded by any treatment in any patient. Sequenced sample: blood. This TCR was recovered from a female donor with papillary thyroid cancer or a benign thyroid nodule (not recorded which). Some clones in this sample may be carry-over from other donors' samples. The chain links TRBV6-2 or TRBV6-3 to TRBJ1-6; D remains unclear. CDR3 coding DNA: TGTGCCAGTCTGGAAGGTTCACCCCTCCACTTT. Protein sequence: CASLEGSPLHF.